The sample holds a few counts of the clone carrying this T cell receptor beta chain. The antigen is unknown. These data come from a study of human T cells and chemical hapten exposure. On the study more broadly: Diphenylcyclopropenone, dosed weekly to the scalp, was given to patients throughout the roughly 22-week study.

Time point specified: patch test 3, about 24 weeks after DPC sensitization. Indicated treatment: therapeutic diphenylcyclopropenone sensitization with weekly scalp DPC. Each patch-test visit's blood sample preceded patch application. V was trimmed by 2 bases and J by 4 bases, leaving 14 bases between them. The germline CDR1 and CDR2 sequences are MGHDK and SYGVNS. This CDR3 region has 15 residues. Regarding the study as a whole: Alopecia affecting every donor means their immune response may not match healthy people's.

TCRdb called the RACE reads again in MiXCR, with one record for every CDR3 protein. The repertoire includes about 160,000 distinct CDR3 sequences, roughly 25% of them detected once, and around 2.3% sits in the top ten. The receptor was isolated from a woman aged 18-29 years with alopecia areata. Some clones in this sample may be carry-over from other donors' samples. The V and J genes are TRBV25-1 and TRBJ1-2; D uncertain. The specimen was whole blood, collected in connection with sensitization to the hapten diphenylcyclopropenone (DPC). The CDR3 protein is CASSERALGSYGYTF. For the CDR3, the DNA is TGTGCCAGCAGTGAACGGGCCCTGGGGAGCTATGGCTACACCTTC.